This is a list of T cell receptor beta chains from one sample in a study of control samples from healthy donors and cancer patients. Profiled with immunoSEQ multiplex PCR; TCRdb holds only in-frame clones, not every one. Here the sample spans roughly 120,000 clones, about 87% being singletons. The sample taken for sequencing was blood. The receptors come from a man aged 25 to 45 in good health. Each CDR3 is given with its conserved first and last residue.

V: TRBV19
length: 14
CDR3: CASSRETGRQPQHF

V: TRBV12-3/TRBV12-4
length: 13
CDR3: CASSSVGAREAFF

V: TRBV30
length: 11
CDR3: CAWRRGQGTDF

V: TRBV5-1
length: 13
CDR3: CASSFQGGLGYTF

V: TRBV27
length: 12
CDR3: CASTIGIAEAFF

V: TRBV2
length: 13
CDR3: CASSDTGVQPQHF

V: TRBV10-2
length: 15
CDR3: CASTRLSGTGDGYTF

V: TRBV19
length: 16
CDR3: CASSILGTGLADTQYF

V: TRBV5-5
length: 12
CDR3: CASSRLGEKLFF

V: TRBV4-2
length: 17
CDR3: CASSQDYGQGFSGELFF

V: TRBV5-1
length: 16
CDR3: CASSRTSGGAAIEQFF

V: TRBV12-3/TRBV12-4
length: 12
CDR3: CASREDNQPQHF

V: TRBV2
length: 12
CDR3: CASRQGGNTIYF

V: TRBV5-1
length: 17
CDR3: CASSLGGRISGANVLTF

V: TRBV27
length: 14
CDR3: CASSLRVGFHEQYF